Here is one T cell receptor beta chain with its context. This clonotype was observed a single time. Its antigen remains undetermined. It has no much larger one-base neighbor in the sample; base qualities were not kept. A single read counts as weak evidence. The data were taken from a study of T cells in Graves' hyperthyroidism and ophthalmopathy (dated by TCRdb to about 2019). Regarding the complete study: A discovery cohort of approximately 97 patients, 43 with Graves' ophthalmopathy and approximately 55 with stable Graves' hyperthyroidism, was used to find distinguishing TCR V-J signatures. Thyroid tissue and blood T-cell repertoires from more than 5 Graves' hyperthyroidism patients were also compared in the study. Prospective prediction of ophthalmopathy was tested in an independent validation cohort consisting of 18 hyperthyroidism patients and over 15 patients who later progressed to ophthalmopathy. The 100 discovery patients were randomly divided into training and test sets at a 7:3 ratio. After sampling, hyperthyroidism patients received methimazole starting at 30 mg daily, and ophthalmopathy patients received high-dose intravenous methylprednisolone. TCR Vbeta CDR3 sequencing of 120 to 150 peripheral blood samples (about 45 ophthalmopathy, about 74 hyperthyroidism and approximately 17 progressor patients) is reported in the paper. What the authors observed across the whole study: In validation, the model predicted progression to ophthalmopathy a median of roughly 6.2 months before onset, with 65% to 71% sensitivity and roughly 72% specificity. Sample size was not statistically predetermined, and blinding of investigators to group allocation was not performed. Most expanded thyroid clonotypes (frequency above 0.001) were also found in blood, which suggests that blood repertoires may mirror thyroid immune responses. Ophthalmopathy was separated from stable hyperthyroidism by a 13 V-J signature model, with over 85% sensitivity and approximately 84% specificity obtained in cross-validation and 80%/75% obtained in testing.

Stable Graves' hyperthyroidism was defined as no progression to ophthalmopathy during 18 months of follow-up. The hyperthyroidism patients were between 18 and 65 years old and newly diagnosed, with a disease duration of less than 2 months. Exclusion was applied to patients with uncontrolled infections, other autoimmune diseases, pregnancy or lactation. Diagnoses were based on clinical symptoms, serum thyroxine and TRAb, thyroid ultrasound and orbital computed tomography. Total RNA was extracted with Trizol reagent, and quality was checked on an Agilent 2100 Bioanalyzer. The TCR beta CDR3 regions were amplified from the RNA transcripts. A first-round RT-PCR of the TCR CDR3 used the HTBI primer set with the Qiagen OneStep RT-PCR kit. The libraries were constructed in a second round of multiplex PCR and then size-selected and purified. Sequencing of the libraries was done on an Illumina HiSeq2000 using paired-end 100 bp reads. The paper's data handling went like this. SOAPnuke was used to process the raw data, with reads discarded if the reads contained adapters or uncalled bases, had a mean Phred below 15, or lacked an exact constant-primer or identifier match. COPE v1.2.5 was used to merge high-quality paired reads, and clonotypes were defined as unique nucleotide sequences. MiTCR v1.1 was used to align the clonotypes against IMGT TRBV, TRBD and TRBJ reference segments. The analysis included only V-J combinations with a frequency above 0.0001, which together covered 99% to 99.2% of the repertoires. A TCS score was defined as the ratio between F50 (clonal expansion) and ExV (chaos), using BLOSUM62-based TCRdist between CDR3 peptides within each V-J. Welch's t-statistics and random forest reduced roughly 540 V-J features to 10 to 15, which were used in a naive Bayes classifier (R e1071). The public reads were run again by TCRdb, first through fastp at Q25 and then through MiXCR, and only productive beta chains were kept. Every distinct CDR3 protein forms one entry, paired with its most common genes and DNA. These V and J calls rely on TCRdb rather than the paper's analysis. This sample comprises some 600,000 distinct CDR3 sequences, 46% of them detected only once. In total, the top ten clones hold approximately 8.2% of the sample.

Its CDR3 holds 16 amino acids, cysteine through phenylalanine. Of the read, only the CDR3 DNA is kept; its 48 bases are in frame from base 1. Trimming at the junction amounts to 4 bases on V and 14 bases on J, and the germline ends lie 27 bases apart. Sequences LNHDA (CDR1) and SQIVND (CDR2) are obtained from the germline V gene (reference sequence). The sample consisted of peripheral blood or thyroid tissue (not recorded which). The chain was built from TRBV19 and TRBJ1-5; TRBD1 is possibly the D segment (5 matching bases). This clonotype was sampled from a woman between 18 and 29 years old with Graves' hyperthyroidism. Donor details come from another sample of the same person, matched by shared clones. Here the CDR3 is given as CASSTTGLAGVANEHF. The nucleotide sequence reads TGTGCCAGTAGTACCACGGGACTAGCGGGAGTGGCCAACGAGCATTTT.